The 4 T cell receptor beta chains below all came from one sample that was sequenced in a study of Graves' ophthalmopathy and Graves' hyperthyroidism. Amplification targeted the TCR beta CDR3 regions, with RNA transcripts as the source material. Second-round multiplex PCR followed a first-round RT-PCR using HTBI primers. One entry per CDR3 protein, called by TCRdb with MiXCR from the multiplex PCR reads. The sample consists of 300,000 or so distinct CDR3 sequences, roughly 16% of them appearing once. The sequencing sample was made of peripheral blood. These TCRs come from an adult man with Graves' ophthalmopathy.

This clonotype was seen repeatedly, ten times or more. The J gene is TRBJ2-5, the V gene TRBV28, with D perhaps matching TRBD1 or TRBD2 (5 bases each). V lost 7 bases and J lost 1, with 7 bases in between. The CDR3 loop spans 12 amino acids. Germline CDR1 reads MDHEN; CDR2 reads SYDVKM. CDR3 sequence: CASTGPQETQYF. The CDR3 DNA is TGTGCCAGCACGGGACCCCAAGAGACCCAGTACTTC.

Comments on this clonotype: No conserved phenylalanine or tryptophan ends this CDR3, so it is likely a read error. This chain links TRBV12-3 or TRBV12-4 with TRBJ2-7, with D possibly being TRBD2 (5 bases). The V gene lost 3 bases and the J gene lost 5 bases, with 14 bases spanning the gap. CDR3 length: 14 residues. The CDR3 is CASSLRVGLHEQYS. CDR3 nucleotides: TGTGCCAGCAGTTTGCGGGTCGGGCTCCACGAGCAGTACTCC.

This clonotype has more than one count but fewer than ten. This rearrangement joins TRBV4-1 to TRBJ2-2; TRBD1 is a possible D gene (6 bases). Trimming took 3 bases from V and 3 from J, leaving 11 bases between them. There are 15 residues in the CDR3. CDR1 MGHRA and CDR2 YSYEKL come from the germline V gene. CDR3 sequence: CASSHQGPDTGELFF. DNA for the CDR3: TGCGCCAGCAGCCATCAGGGGCCTGACACCGGGGAGCTGTTTTTT.

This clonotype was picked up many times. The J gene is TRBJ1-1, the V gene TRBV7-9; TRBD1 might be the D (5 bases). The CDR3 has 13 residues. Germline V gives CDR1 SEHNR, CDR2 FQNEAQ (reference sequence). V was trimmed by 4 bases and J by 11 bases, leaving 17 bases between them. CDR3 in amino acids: CASSSQRGVWAFF. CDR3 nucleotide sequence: TGTGCCAGCAGCTCCCAGCGAGGGGTTTGGGCTTTCTTT.